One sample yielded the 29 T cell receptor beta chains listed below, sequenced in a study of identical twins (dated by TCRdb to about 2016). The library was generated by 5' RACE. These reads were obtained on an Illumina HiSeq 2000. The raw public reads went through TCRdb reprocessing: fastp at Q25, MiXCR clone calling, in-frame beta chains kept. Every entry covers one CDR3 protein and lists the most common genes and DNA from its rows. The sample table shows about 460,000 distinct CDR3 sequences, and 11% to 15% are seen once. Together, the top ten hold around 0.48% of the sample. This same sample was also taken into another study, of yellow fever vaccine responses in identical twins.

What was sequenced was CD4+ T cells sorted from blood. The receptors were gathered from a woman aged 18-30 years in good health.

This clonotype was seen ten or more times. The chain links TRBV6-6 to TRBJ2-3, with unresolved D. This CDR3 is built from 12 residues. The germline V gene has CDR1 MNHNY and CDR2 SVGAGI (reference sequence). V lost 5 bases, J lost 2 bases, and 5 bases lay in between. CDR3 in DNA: TGTGCCAGCAGTCTCCTCACAGATACGCAGTATTTT. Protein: CASSLLTDTQYF.

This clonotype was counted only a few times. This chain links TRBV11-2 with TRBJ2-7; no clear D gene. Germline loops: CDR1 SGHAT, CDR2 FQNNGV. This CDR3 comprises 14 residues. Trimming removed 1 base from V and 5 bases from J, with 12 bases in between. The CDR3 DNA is TGTGCCAGCAGCTTAGCCGGGCACTGGAACGAGCAGTACTTC. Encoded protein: CASSLAGHWNEQYF.

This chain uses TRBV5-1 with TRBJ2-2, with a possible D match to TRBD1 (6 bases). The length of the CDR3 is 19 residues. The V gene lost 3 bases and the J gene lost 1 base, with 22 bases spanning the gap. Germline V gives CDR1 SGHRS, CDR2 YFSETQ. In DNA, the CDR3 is TGCGCCAGCAGCTCTTCCCCTACTGCCGGGACACTGAACACCGGGGAGCTGTTTTTT. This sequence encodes CASSSSPTAGTLNTGELFF. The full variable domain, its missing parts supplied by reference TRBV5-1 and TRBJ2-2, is KAGVTQTPRYLIKTRGQQVTLSCSPISGHRSVSWYQQTPGQGLQFLFEYFSETQRNKGNFPGRFSGRQFSNSRSEMNVSTLELGDSALYLCASSSSPTAGTLNTGELFFGEGSRLTVL.

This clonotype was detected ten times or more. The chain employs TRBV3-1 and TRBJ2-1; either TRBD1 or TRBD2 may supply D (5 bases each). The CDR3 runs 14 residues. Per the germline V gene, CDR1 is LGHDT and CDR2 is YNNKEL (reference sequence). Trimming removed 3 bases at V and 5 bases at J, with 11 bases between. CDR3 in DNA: TGTGCCAGCAGCCAGACTACAGGTAACAATGAGCAGTTCTTC. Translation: CASSQTTGNNEQFF.

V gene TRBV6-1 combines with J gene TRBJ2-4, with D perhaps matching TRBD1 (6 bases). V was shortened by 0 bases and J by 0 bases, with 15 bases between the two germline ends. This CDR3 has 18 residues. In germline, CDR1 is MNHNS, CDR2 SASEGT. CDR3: CASSEAYGTRLAKNIQYF. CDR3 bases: TGTGCCAGCAGTGAAGCGTACGGGACAAGGCTAGCCAAAAACATTCAGTACTTC.

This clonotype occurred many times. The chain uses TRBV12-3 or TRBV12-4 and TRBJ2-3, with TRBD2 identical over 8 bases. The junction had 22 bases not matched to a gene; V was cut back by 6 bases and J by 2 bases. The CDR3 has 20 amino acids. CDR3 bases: TGTGCCAGCAGAAGGGTCAAGGACCGCTTAGGCGGGGGGAACACAGATACGCAGTATTTT. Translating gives CASRRVKDRLGGGNTDTQYF.

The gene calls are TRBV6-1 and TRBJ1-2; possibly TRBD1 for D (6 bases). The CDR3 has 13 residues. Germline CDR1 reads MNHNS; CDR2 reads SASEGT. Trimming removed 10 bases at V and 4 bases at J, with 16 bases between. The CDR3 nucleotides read TGTGCCACCGATGAGGACAGCTTCTATGGCTACACCTTC. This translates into CATDEDSFYGYTF.

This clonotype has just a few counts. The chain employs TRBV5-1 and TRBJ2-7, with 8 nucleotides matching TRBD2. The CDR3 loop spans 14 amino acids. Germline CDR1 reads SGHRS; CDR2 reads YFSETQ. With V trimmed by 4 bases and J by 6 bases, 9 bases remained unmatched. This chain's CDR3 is CASSAGTSVGEQYF. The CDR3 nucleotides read TGCGCCAGCAGCGCCGGGACTAGTGTCGGCGAGCAGTACTTC.

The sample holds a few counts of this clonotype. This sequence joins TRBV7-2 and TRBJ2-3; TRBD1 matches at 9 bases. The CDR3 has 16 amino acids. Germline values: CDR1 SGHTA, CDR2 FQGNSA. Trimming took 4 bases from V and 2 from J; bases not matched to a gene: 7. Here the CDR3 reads CASSSSGTGPTDTQYF. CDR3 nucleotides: TGTGCCAGCAGCTCGTCCGGGACAGGGCCCACAGATACGCAGTATTTT.

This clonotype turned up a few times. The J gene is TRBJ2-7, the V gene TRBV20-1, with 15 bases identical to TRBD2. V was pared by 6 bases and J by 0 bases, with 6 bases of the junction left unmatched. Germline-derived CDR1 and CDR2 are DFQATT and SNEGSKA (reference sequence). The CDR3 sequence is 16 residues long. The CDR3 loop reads CSARTSGRGFSYEQYF. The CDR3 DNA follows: TGCAGTGCACGGACTAGCGGGAGGGGATTCTCCTACGAGCAGTACTTC.

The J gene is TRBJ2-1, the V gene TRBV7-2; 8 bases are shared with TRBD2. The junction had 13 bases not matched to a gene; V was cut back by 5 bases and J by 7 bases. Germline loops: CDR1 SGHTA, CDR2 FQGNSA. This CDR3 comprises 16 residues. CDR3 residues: CASSPTGRAKDNEQFF. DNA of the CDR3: TGTGCCAGCAGCCCTACCGGGAGGGCCAAGGATAATGAGCAGTTCTTC. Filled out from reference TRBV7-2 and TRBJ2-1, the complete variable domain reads GAGVSQSPSNKVTEKGKDVELRCDPISGHTALYWYRQSLGQGLEFLIYFQGNSAPDKSGLPSDRFSAERTGGSVSTLTIQRTQQEDSAVYLCASSPTGRAKDNEQFFGPGTRLTVL.

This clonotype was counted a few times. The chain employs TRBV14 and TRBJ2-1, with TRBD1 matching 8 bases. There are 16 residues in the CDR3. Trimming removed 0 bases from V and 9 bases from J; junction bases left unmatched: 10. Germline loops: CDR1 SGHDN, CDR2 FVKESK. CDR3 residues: CASSQEDRAGWVEQFF. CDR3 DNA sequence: TGTGCCAGCAGCCAAGAGGACAGGGCGGGATGGGTTGAGCAGTTCTTC.

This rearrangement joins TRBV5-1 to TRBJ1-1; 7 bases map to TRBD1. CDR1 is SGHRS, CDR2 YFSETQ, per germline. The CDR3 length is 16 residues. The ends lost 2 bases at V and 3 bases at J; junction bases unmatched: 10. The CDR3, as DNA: TGCGCCAGCAGCTTCCGGACAGGTCCTATGGACACTGAAGCTTTCTTT. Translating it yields CASSFRTGPMDTEAFF.

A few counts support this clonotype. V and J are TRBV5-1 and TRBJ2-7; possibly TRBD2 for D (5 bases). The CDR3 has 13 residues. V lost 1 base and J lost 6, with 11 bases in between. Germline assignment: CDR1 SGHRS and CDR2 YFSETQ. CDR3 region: CASSLITEGEQYF. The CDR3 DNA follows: TGCGCCAGCAGCTTGATAACAGAGGGCGAGCAGTACTTC.

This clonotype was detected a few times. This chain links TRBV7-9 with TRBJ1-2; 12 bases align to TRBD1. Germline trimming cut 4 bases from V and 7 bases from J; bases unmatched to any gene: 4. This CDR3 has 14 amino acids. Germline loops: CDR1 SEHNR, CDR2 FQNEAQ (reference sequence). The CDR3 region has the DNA TGTGCCAGCAGCTCGGGACAGGGGGCGCGTGGCTACACCTTC. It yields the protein CASSSGQGARGYTF.

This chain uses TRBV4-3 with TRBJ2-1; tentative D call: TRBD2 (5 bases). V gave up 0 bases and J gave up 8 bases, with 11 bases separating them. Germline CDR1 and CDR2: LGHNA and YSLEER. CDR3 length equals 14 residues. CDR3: CASSQDPSSDEQFF. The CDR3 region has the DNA TGCGCCAGCAGCCAAGATCCTAGCAGCGATGAGCAGTTCTTC.

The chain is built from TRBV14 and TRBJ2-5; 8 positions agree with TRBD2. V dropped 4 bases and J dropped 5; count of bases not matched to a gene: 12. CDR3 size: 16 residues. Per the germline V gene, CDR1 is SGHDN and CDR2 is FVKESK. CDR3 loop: CASSRKPGLGGETQYF. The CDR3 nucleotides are TGTGCCAGCAGCCGAAAACCGGGACTAGGCGGGGAGACCCAGTACTTC.

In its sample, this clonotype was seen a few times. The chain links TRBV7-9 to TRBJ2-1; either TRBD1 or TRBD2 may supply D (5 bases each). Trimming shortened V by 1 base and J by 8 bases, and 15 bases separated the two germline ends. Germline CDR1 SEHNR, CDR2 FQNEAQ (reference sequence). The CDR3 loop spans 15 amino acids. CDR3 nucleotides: TGTGCCAGCAGCTTAGGAGGGGTGATTGGCGATGAGCAGTTCTTC. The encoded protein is CASSLGGVIGDEQFF.

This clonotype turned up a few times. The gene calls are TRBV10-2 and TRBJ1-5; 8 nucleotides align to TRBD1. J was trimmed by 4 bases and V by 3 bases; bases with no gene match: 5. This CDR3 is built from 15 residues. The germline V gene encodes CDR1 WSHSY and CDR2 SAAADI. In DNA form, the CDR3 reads TGCGCCAGCAGTGATTTAGGACAGGGAAATCAGCCCCAGCATTTT. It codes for CASSDLGQGNQPQHF.

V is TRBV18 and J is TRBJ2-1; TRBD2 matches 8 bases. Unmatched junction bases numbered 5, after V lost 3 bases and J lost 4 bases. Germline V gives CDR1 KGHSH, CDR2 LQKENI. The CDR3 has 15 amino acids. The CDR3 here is CASSPNSGVYNEQFF. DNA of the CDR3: TGTGCCAGCTCACCTAATAGCGGGGTATACAATGAGCAGTTCTTC.

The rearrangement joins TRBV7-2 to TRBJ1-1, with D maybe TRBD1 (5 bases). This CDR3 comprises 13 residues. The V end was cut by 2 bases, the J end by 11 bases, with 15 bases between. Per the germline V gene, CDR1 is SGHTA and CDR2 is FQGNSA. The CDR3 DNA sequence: TGTGCCAGCAGCTTACGGGGGTCCTTGGATGCTTTCTTT. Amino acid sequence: CASSLRGSLDAFF. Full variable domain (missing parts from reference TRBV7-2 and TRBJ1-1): GAGVSQSPSNKVTEKGKDVELRCDPISGHTALYWYRQSLGQGLEFLIYFQGNSAPDKSGLPSDRFSAERTGGSVSTLTIQRTQQEDSAVYLCASSLRGSLDAFFGQGTRLTVV.

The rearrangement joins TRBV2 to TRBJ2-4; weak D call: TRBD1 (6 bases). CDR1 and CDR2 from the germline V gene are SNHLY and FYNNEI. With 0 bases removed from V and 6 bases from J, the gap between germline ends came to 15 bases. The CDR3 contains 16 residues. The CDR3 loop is CASSEARGRSINIQYF. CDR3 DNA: TGTGCCAGCAGTGAAGCGAGGGGGAGATCTATAAACATTCAGTACTTC.

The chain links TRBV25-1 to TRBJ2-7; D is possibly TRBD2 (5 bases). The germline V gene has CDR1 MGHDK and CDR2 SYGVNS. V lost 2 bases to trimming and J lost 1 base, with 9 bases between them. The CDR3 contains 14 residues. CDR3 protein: CASSELSASYEQYF. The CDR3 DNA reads TGTGCCAGCAGTGAACTTAGCGCTTCCTACGAGCAGTACTTC.

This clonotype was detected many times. CDR3 DNA: TGCGCCAGCAGCCAACGGACAGGGAGCTCCTACGAGCAGTACTTC. Protein: CASSQRTGSSYEQYF. The V call is TRBV4-1, the J call TRBJ2-7; TRBD1 agrees at 8 bases. Germline CDR1 MGHRA, CDR2 YSYEKL. V dropped 2 bases and J dropped 0; count of bases not matched to a gene: 3. The CDR3 is 15 residues long.

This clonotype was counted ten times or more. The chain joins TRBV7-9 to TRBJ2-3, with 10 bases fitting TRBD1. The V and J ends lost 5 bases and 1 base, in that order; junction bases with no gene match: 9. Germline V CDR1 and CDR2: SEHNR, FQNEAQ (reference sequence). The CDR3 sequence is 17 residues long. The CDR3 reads CASSTPGQGIRTDTQYF. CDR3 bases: TGTGCCAGCAGCACCCCGGGACAGGGGATTCGCACAGATACGCAGTATTTT.

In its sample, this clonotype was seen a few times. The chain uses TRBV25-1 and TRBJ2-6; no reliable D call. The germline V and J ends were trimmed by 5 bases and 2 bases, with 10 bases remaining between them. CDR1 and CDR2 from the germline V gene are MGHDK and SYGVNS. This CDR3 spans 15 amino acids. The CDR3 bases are TGTGCCAGCAGTCCCGAAGGGACTGGGGCCAACGTCCTGACTTTC. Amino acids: CASSPEGTGANVLTF.

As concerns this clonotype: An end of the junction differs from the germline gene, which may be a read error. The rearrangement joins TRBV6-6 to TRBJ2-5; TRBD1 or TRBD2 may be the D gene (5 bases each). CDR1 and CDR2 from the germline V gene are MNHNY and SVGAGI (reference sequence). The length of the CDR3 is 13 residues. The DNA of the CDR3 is TGTGCCAGCAGTTCGTCGAGGGACGGCAGTTTGCACTTC. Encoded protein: CASSSSRDGSLHF.

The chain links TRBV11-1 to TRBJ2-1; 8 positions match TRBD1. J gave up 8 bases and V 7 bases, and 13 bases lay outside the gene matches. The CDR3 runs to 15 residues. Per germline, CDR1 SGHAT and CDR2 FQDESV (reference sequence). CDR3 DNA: TGTGCCAGCAAGCAACCCCTCACAGGGGGTGATGAGCAGTTCTTC. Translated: CASKQPLTGGDEQFF. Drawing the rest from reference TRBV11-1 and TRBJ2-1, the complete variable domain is EAEVAQSPRYKITEKSQAVAFWCDPISGHATLYWYRQILGQGPELLVQFQDESVVDDSQLPKDRFSAERLKGVDSTLKIQPAELGDSAMYLCASKQPLTGGDEQFFGPGTRLTVL.

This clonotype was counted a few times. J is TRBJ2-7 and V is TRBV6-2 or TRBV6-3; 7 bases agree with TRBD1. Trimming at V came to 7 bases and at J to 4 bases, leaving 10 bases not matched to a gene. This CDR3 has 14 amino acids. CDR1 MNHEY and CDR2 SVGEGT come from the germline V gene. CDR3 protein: CASTTTGSRYEQYF. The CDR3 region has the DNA TGTGCCAGCACCACGACAGGGAGCCGATACGAGCAGTACTTC.